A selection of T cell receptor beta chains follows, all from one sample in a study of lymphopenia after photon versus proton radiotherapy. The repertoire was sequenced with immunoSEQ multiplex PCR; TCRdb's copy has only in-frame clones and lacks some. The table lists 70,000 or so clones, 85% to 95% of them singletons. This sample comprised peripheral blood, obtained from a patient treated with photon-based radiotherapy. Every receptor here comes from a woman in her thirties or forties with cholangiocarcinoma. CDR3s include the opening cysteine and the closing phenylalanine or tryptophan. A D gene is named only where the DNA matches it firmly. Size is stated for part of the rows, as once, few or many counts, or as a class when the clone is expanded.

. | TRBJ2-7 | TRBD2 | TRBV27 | CASSPSAGGYEQYF | TGTGCCAGCAGTCCCTCAGCGGGAGGTTACGAGCAGTACTTC
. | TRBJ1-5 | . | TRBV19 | CASSVRTDSNQPQHF | TGTGCCAGTAGTGTACGAACGGACAGCAATCAGCCCCAGCATTTT
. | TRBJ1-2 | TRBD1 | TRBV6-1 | CASSGPDRGQYGYTF | TGTGCCAGCAGTGGCCCAGACAGGGGTCAATATGGCTACACCTTC
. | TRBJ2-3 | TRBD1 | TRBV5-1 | CASSLAPPLGQGVADTQYF | TGCGCCAGCAGCTTGGCCCCACCCTTGGGACAGGGGGTAGCAGATACGCAGTATTTT
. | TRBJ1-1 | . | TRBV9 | CASSVVTKGGMNTEAFF | TGTGCCAGCAGCGTAGTAACAAAGGGCGGGATGAACACTGAAGCTTTCTTT
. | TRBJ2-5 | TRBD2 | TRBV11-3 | CASSTKTGRGGGETQYF | TGTGCCAGCAGCACAAAAACCGGGCGGGGGGGCGGAGAGACCCAGTACTTC
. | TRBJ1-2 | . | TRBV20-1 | CSASQGSGYTF | TGCAGTGCTAGTCAGGGGTCCGGCTACACCTTC
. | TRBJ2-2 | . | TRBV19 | CASSIPQGTGELFF | TGTGCCAGTAGTATTCCGCAGGGTACGGGGGAGCTGTTTTTT
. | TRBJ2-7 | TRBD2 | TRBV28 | CASSPWTSGPYEQYF | TGTGCCAGCAGTCCATGGACTAGCGGCCCCTACGAGCAGTACTTC
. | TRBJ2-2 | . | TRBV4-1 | CASSQRTGELFF | TGCGCCAGCAGCCAAAGGACCGGGGAGCTGTTTTTT
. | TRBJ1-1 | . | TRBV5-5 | CASSFRSILGTEAFF | TGTGCCAGCAGCTTTCGCTCCATCCTAGGCACTGAAGCTTTCTTT
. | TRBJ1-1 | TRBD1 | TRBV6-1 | CASSAGQGLLQAFF | TGTGCCAGCAGTGCGGGACAGGGCCTTCTTCAAGCTTTCTTT
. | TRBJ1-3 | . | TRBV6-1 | CASSESRWLRYSGNTIYF | TGTGCCAGCAGTGAATCCCGATGGCTGCGGTACTCTGGAAACACCATATATTTT
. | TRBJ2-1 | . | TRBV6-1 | CASGRVGSYNEQFF | TGTGCCAGCGGAAGAGTCGGCTCCTACAATGAGCAGTTCTTC
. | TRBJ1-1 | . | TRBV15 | CATSRETGIMNTEAFF | TGTGCCACCAGCAGAGAAACAGGGATAATGAACACTGAAGCTTTCTTT
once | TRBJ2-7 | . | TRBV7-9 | CASSPTGYEQYF | TGTGCCAGCAGCCCCACAGGGTACGAGCAGTACTTC
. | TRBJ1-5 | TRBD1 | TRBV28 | CASSEGTGNGQPQHF | TGTGCCAGCAGTGAGGGGACAGGGAATGGTCAGCCCCAGCATTTT
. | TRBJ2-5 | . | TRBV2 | CASSSEGRSRGQYF | TGTGCCAGCAGTTCCGAGGGACGGAGTCGGGGCCAGTACTTC
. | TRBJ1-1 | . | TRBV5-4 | CASSPPDRGRDTEAFF | TGTGCCAGCAGCCCCCCGGACCGGGGGCGGGACACTGAAGCTTTCTTT
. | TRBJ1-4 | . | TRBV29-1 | CSVGKTNEKLFF | TGCAGCGTTGGGAAGACAAATGAAAAACTGTTTTTT
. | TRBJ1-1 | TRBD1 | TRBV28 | CASSSPSTGAKNTEAFF | TGTGCCAGCAGTTCTCCATCAACAGGGGCAAAGAACACTGAAGCTTTCTTT
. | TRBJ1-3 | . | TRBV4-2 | CASSQSGASGNTIYF | TGTGCCAGCAGCCAATCGGGGGCCTCTGGAAACACCATATATTTT
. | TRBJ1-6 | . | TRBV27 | CASSRTQGRNSPLHF | TGTGCCAGCAGCCGCACCCAGGGTAGAAATTCACCCCTCCACTTT
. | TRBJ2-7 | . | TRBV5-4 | CASSFRDSTYEQYF | TGTGCCAGCAGCTTCCGGGACTCTACCTACGAGCAGTACTTC
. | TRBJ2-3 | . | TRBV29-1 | CSVKRGGTDTQYF | TGCAGCGTTAAACGGGGAGGAACAGATACGCAGTATTTT